The next 28 T cell receptor beta chains were all read from a single sample in a study of blood T cell repertoires in COVID-19. Clones were read by immunoSEQ multiplex PCR, and TCRdb kept only the in-frame ones, dropping some. The sample lists 440,000 or so clones, approximately 89% occurring once. Sequenced: peripheral blood. The source is a woman aged 40 to 50 with COVID-19, enrolled during active disease.

The V call is TRBV4-1, the J call TRBJ2-7, with 8 bases matching TRBD2. The CDR3 runs to 16 residues. Germline assignment: CDR1 MGHRA and CDR2 YSYEKL. After removal of 4 bases from V and 0 bases from J, the junction contained 8 bases not matched to a gene. CDR3 DNA sequence: TGCGCCAGCAGCCCCCAGCGGGAGATTCTCTCCTACGAGCAGTACTTC. This encodes CASSPQREILSYEQYF.

This clone was seen only once. This sequence joins TRBV7-2 and TRBJ1-5, with 7 bases identical to TRBD1. The germline CDR1 and CDR2 sequences are SGHTA and FQGNSA. CDR3 size: 17 residues. The junction had 7 bases not matched to a gene; V was cut back by 1 base and J by 1 base. The CDR3: CASSLVGGGASNQPQHF. The CDR3 DNA follows: TGTGCCAGCAGCTTAGTTGGAGGGGGCGCGAGCAATCAGCCCCAGCATTTT.

The gene calls are TRBV28 and TRBJ1-6; TRBD1 matches 11 bases. The CDR3 is 14 residues long. V was pared by 7 bases and J by 10 bases, with 6 bases of the junction left unmatched. Germline CDR1 and CDR2: MDHEN and SYDVKM. CDR3 loop: CASNKGQGGSPLHF. In nucleotides, the CDR3 is TGTGCCAGCAACAAGGGACAGGGGGGCTCACCCCTCCACTTT. Looking up the rest from reference TRBV28 and TRBJ1-6 gives the full variable domain: DVKVTQSSRYLVKRTGEKVFLECVQDMDHENMFWYRQDPGLGLRLIYFSYDVKMKEKGDIPEGYSVSREKKERFSLILESASTNQTSMYLCASNKGQGGSPLHFGNGTRLTVT.

The V call is TRBV7-3, the J call TRBJ2-2, with D possibly being TRBD2 (5 bases). The CDR3 runs 15 residues. V gave up 1 base and J gave up 4 bases, with 10 bases separating them. Germline CDR1 and CDR2: SGHTA and FQGTGA. The CDR3 region has the DNA TGTGCCAGCAGCTTAATTGCCGCGGGCACCGGGGAGCTGTTTTTT. This sequence encodes CASSLIAAGTGELFF.

The chain uses TRBV30 and TRBJ1-2; 7 nucleotides agree with TRBD1. Germline CDR1 and CDR2: GTSNPN and SVGIG (reference sequence). The V and J ends lost 1 base and 6 bases, in that order; junction bases with no gene match: 11. The CDR3 contains 15 residues. The chain's CDR3 is CAWSAHPGTVHGYTF. The CDR3 bases are TGTGCCTGGAGTGCCCACCCTGGGACAGTGCATGGCTACACCTTC.

The chain has TRBV15 and TRBJ2-7; D is unresolved. V was pared by 3 bases and J by 5 bases, with 5 bases between. Germline V gene data show CDR1 as LNHNV and CDR2 as YYDKDF (reference sequence). CDR3 size: 11 residues. CDR3 sequence (DNA): TGTGCCACCAGCAGCCCCGACGAGCAGTACTTC. Translated: CATSSPDEQYF.

This clone was observed a single time. The rearrangement links TRBV7-6 to TRBJ1-4; D perhaps matches TRBD1 (6 bases). CDR1 and CDR2 from the germline V gene are SGHVS and FNYEAQ. Trimming cost V 4 bases and J 8 bases, with 17 bases left between them. The CDR3 is 15 residues long. The CDR3 loop is CASSSPGKGDEKLFF. CDR3 DNA: TGTGCCAGCAGCTCGCCAGGAAAGGGGGACGAAAAACTGTTTTTT.

The rearrangement uses TRBV6-2 or TRBV6-3 and TRBJ2-5; D is uncertain. V was trimmed by 6 bases and J by 5 bases, leaving 13 bases between them. Germline assignment: CDR1 MNHEY and CDR2 SVGEGT. CDR3 length: 13 amino acids. The CDR3 reads CASSPPFRETQYF. In DNA, the CDR3 is TGTGCCAGCAGCCCCCCCTTCAGGGAGACCCAGTACTTC.

The V gene is TRBV3-1 (or the pseudogene TRBV3-2), the J gene TRBJ2-1; 10 nucleotides align to TRBD2. Germline CDR1 and CDR2: LGHDT and YNNKEL (reference sequence). This CDR3 contains 16 residues. V shed 2 bases, J shed 7 bases, and the junction held 8 bases outside the gene matches. The CDR3 reads CASSQRLGLAENEQFF. CDR3 coding DNA: TGTGCCAGCAGCCAAAGACTCGGACTAGCGGAAAATGAGCAGTTCTTC.

This chain connects TRBV5-4 to TRBJ2-5, with D maybe TRBD1 (6 bases). The germline gives CDR1 SGHNT, CDR2 YYREEE (reference sequence). The germline V and J ends were trimmed by 0 bases and 4 bases, with 10 bases remaining between them. The CDR3 has 14 residues. In DNA, the CDR3 is TGTGCCAGCAGCTTGGTTCAGGGGCGAGAGACCCAGTACTTC. It translates to CASSLVQGRETQYF.

The rearrangement uses TRBV11-1 and TRBJ1-1, with a weak D call TRBD1 (5 bases). The V gene lost 6 bases and the J gene lost 1 base, with 15 bases spanning the gap. CDR3 size: 15 residues. Germline V lookup: CDR1 SGHAT, CDR2 FQDESV (reference sequence). The DNA for the CDR3 is TGTGCCAGCAGTCTTATGGGAGGGGCGAACACTGAAGCTTTCTTT. As protein: CASSLMGGANTEAFF.

The genes are TRBV4-2 and TRBJ1-5, with TRBD1 matching 7 bases. The CDR3 spans 15 residues. Germline V gene sequence: CDR1 LGHNA, CDR2 YNFKEQ. V lost 0 bases and J lost 5; bases outside the gene matches: 4. Written as DNA, the CDR3 is TGTGCCAGCAGCCAAGACAGGACAGGCTATCAGCCCCAGCATTTT. Its protein is CASSQDRTGYQPQHF.

The chain is built from TRBV3-1 (or the pseudogene TRBV3-2) and TRBJ1-2; D unclear. Germline loops: CDR1 LGHDT, CDR2 YNNKEL (reference sequence). Trimming took 4 bases from V and 0 from J, leaving 9 bases between them. The CDR3 has 14 residues. CDR3 loop: CASSPSGANYGYTF. Here the CDR3 DNA reads TGTGCCAGCAGCCCAAGTGGAGCTAACTATGGCTACACCTTC.

The rearrangement joins TRBV28 to TRBJ1-5; 7 nucleotides agree with TRBD1. CDR1 MDHEN and CDR2 SYDVKM come from the germline V gene. V gave up 6 bases and J gave up 0 bases; unmatched junction bases: 14. The CDR3 is made up of 18 amino acids. The CDR3: CASSSRRDRVYSNQPQHF. CDR3 DNA: TGTGCCAGCAGCTCCCGCCGGGACAGAGTTTATAGCAATCAGCCCCAGCATTTT.

V gene TRBV2 combines with J gene TRBJ1-1; D is unclear. Trimming left V 7 bases short and J 0 bases short, with 9 bases between. Germline V gives CDR1 SNHLY, CDR2 FYNNEI. This CDR3 comprises 13 residues. The CDR3 coding sequence is TGTGCCAGCACGCGAGTAGTGAACACTGAAGCTTTCTTT. It translates to CASTRVVNTEAFF.

This sequence joins TRBV4-3 and TRBJ1-3; D is uncertain. Germline lookup yields CDR1 LGHNA and CDR2 YSLEER. The CDR3 is 14 amino acids. Deletions cut 0 bases from V and 0 bases from J, with 3 bases between. The CDR3: CASSQDRSGNTIYF. In nucleotides, the CDR3 is TGCGCCAGCAGCCAAGATCGCTCTGGAAACACCATATATTTT.

Here the CDR3 DNA reads TGTGCCAGCAGTCAAGTTATGGGAGAAGAGACCCAGTACTTC. It yields the protein CASSQVMGEETQYF. This chain connects TRBV27 to TRBJ2-5, with a tentative D call TRBD2 (5 bases). There are 14 residues in the CDR3. From germline, CDR1 is MNHEY and CDR2 SMNVEV (reference sequence). V lost 5 bases, J lost 3 bases, and 13 bases lay in between.

The CDR3 loop reads CASSNRDYNTGELFF. CDR3 in DNA: TGTGCCAGTAGTAACCGGGACTACAACACCGGGGAGCTGTTTTTT. The gene calls are TRBV19 and TRBJ2-2; 7 bases agree with TRBD2. CDR3 length: 15 residues. Per germline, CDR1 LNHDA and CDR2 SQIVND (reference sequence). V shed 4 bases, J shed 2 bases, and the junction held 4 bases outside the gene matches.

The genes are TRBV27 and TRBJ2-1; tentative D call: TRBD1 (6 bases). Deletions cut 0 bases from V and 5 bases from J, with 14 bases between. Germline CDR1 MNHEY, CDR2 SMNVEV (reference sequence). The CDR3 extends over 16 amino acids. DNA for the CDR3: TGTGCCAGCAGTTTATCGTCATTCGGACAGAACAATGAGCAGTTCTTC. As protein: CASSLSSFGQNNEQFF.

The chain couples TRBV9 to TRBJ1-1; a possible D gene is TRBD1 (6 bases). V gave up 0 bases and J gave up 0 bases, with 9 bases separating them. The CDR3 is 15 amino acids. Germline CDR1 SGDLS, CDR2 YYNGEE. DNA for the CDR3: TGTGCCAGCAGCGTAGCTACAGGGTTGAACACTGAAGCTTTCTTT. Protein sequence: CASSVATGLNTEAFF.

This chain connects TRBV27 to TRBJ2-2; TRBD2 is a possible D gene (6 bases). Per the germline V gene, CDR1 is MNHEY and CDR2 is SMNVEV (reference sequence). The CDR3 has 16 amino acids. Deletions cut 3 bases from V and 3 bases from J, with 14 bases between. The CDR3 bases are TGTGCCAGCAGTTTTGGGGGTGGAGGGGACACCGGGGAGCTGTTTTTT. Protein sequence: CASSFGGGGDTGELFF.

The chain couples TRBV27 to TRBJ1-1, with a tentative D call TRBD1 (5 bases). The V end lost 3 bases, the J end lost 1 base, and 18 bases lay between the germline ends. The CDR3 is 17 residues long. Germline V gene data show CDR1 as MNHEY and CDR2 as SMNVEV (reference sequence). DNA for the CDR3: TGTGCCAGCAGTTTGTTATCAGCGGGGGTTAAGAACACTGAAGCTTTCTTT. It codes for CASSLLSAGVKNTEAFF.

The chain uses TRBV2 and TRBJ1-4; D gene ambiguous. The V gene's germline CDR1 is SNHLY and CDR2 FYNNEI. Trimming removed 4 bases from V and 6 bases from J, with 15 bases in between. This CDR3 has 15 amino acids. The CDR3 loop is CASSVDSPPDEKLFF. In DNA, the CDR3 is TGTGCCAGCAGTGTGGACTCTCCGCCAGATGAAAAACTGTTTTTT.

The genes are TRBV5-4 and TRBJ1-2; the D is unclear. The V end was cut by 0 bases, the J end by 1 base, with 10 bases between. Per the germline V gene, CDR1 is SGHNT and CDR2 is YYREEE (reference sequence). The CDR3 covers 15 residues. In nucleotides, the CDR3 is TGTGCCAGCAGCTTGGCCGGCCGGGATAACTATGGCTACACCTTC. As protein: CASSLAGRDNYGYTF.

This chain links TRBV19 with TRBJ2-7; 9 nucleotides agree with TRBD1. The CDR3 sequence is 12 residues long. Looked up from germline, CDR1 is LNHDA and CDR2 is SQIVND (reference sequence). The V gene end was trimmed by 7 bases and the J gene end by 7 bases; junction bases not matched to a gene: 5. CDR3 sequence: CASTPGQGEQYF. CDR3 DNA: TGTGCCAGTACTCCGGGACAGGGTGAGCAGTACTTC.

The V gene is TRBV28, the J gene TRBJ2-7; 7 nucleotides match TRBD2. The CDR3 spans 15 residues. V dropped 6 bases and J dropped 6; count of bases not matched to a gene: 14. CDR1 and CDR2 from the germline V gene are MDHEN and SYDVKM. As DNA, the CDR3 is TGTGCCAGCAGCCCAAAGGCAGGGAGGGATGTCGAGCAGTACTTC. It translates to CASSPKAGRDVEQYF.

The chain is built from TRBV28 and TRBJ1-1; D is undetermined. With 3 bases removed from V and 5 bases from J, the gap between germline ends came to 16 bases. Germline loops: CDR1 MDHEN, CDR2 SYDVKM. The CDR3 spans 15 residues. The CDR3 DNA is TGTGCCAGCAGTTTGGTACCCGTGAGGAATACTGAAGCTTTCTTT. It encodes CASSLVPVRNTEAFF.

The V and J genes are TRBV28 and TRBJ2-1, with TRBD2 as a possible D gene (5 bases). CDR3 length equals 15 residues. The V end was cut by 6 bases, the J end by 3 bases, with 15 bases between. From germline, CDR1 is MDHEN and CDR2 SYDVKM. CDR3 residues: CASRWVLGNYNEQFF. The CDR3 DNA follows: TGTGCCAGCAGGTGGGTGCTCGGGAACTACAATGAGCAGTTCTTC.